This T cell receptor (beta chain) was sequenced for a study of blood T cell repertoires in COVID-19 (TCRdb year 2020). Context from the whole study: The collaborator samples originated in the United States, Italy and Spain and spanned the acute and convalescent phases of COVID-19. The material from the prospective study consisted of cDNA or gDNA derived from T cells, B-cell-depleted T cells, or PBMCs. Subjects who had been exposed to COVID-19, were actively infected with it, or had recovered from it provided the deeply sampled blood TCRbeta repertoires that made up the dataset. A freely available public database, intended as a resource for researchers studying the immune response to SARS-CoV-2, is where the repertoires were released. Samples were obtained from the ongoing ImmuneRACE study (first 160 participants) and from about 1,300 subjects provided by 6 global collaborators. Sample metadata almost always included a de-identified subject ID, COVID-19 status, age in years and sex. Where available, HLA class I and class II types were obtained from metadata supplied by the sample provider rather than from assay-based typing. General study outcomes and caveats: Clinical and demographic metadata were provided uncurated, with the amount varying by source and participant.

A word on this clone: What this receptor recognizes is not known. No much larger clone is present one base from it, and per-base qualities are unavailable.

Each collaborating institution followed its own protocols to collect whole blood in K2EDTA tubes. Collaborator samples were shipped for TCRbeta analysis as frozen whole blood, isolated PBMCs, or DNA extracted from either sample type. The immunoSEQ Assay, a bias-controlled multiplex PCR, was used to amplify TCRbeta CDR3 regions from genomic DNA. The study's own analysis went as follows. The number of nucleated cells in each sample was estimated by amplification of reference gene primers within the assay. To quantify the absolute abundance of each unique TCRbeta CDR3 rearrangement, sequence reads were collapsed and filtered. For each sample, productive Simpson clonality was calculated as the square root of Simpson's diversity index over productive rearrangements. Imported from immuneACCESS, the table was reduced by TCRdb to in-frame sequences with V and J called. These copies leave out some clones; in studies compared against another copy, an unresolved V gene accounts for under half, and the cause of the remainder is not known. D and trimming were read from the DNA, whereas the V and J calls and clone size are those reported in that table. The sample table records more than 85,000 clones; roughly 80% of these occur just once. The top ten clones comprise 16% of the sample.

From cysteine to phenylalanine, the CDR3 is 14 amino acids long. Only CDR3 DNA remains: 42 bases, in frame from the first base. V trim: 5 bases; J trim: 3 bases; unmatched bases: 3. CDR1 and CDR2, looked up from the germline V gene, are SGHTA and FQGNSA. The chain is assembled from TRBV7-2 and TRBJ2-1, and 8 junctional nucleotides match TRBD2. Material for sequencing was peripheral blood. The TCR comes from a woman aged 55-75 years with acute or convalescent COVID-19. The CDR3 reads CASSPGGNYNEQFF. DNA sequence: TGTGCCAGCAGCCCGGGGGGGAACTACAATGAGCAGTTCTTC.